This T cell receptor beta chain appears in the sequencing data of a study of blood T cells in healthy people across ages. Study results and limitations: Long-lived and aged donors differed, with more naive CD4+ cells and higher diversity in the long-lived.

The CDR3 is 15 residues long. V lost 1 base and J lost 1, with 9 bases in between. The germline CDR1 and CDR2 sequences are SGHDT and YYEEEE. Combining a sample-barcoded 5' primer with a J-beta primer mix, a second PCR ran for roughly 6 to 12 cycles. Researchers report that each sample yielded at least 2.5 million CDR3-containing paired-end reads. TCRdb analysed the 5' RACE reads with MiXCR anew, one entry per CDR3 protein. This repertoire shows about 930,000 distinct CDR3 sequences, about 27% found once; its top ten account for 9.5% to 13%. A remark on this clonotype: As yet, its antigen is unknown.

The sample was also linked to a second study, of T cells of mothers and their children. That source adds: With the M1S primer of the second PCR, sample barcodes and 2-4 random nucleotides were added. Slightly higher but non-significant overlap marked related mother-child pairs versus unrelated pairs.

This sequence originates from a woman between 35 and 50 years old in good health. V is TRBV5-6 and J is TRBJ1-5, with a weak D call TRBD1 (6 bases). Source material: blood. The CDR3 spells CASSLYDRSNQPQHF. In DNA form, the CDR3 reads TGTGCCAGCAGCTTGTATGACAGGAGCAATCAGCCCCAGCATTTT.